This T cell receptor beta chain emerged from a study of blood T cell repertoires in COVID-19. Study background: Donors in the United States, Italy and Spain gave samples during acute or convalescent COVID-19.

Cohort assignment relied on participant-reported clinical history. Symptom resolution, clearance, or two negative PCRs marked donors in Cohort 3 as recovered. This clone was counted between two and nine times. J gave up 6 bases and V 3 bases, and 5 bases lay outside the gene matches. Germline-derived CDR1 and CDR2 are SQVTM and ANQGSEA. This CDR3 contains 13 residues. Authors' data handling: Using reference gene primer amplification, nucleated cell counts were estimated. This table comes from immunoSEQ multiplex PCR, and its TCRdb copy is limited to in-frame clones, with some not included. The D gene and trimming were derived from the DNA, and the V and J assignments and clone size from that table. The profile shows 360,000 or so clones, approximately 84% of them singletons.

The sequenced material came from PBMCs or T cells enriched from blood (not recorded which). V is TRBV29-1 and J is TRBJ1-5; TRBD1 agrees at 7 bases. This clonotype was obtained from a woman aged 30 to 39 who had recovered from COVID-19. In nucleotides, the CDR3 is TGCAGCGTTGATCTAGGGGGCAGTCAGCCCCAGCATTTT. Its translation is CSVDLGGSQPQHF.